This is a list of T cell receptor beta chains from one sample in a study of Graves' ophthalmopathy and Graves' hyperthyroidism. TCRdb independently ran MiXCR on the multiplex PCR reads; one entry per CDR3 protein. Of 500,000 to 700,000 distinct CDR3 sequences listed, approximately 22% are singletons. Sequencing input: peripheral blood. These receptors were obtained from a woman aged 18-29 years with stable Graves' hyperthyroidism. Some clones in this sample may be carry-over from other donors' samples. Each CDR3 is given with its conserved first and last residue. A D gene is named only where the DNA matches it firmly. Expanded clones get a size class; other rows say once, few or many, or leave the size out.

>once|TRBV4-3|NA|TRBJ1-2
TGCGCCAGCAGCCAAGATCTCGGAGTGCGAGAAGGCTACACCTTC
CASSQDLGVREGYTF
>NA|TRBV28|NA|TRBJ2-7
TGTGCCAGCACCCTGACAGTAGCCTACGAGCAGTACTTC
CASTLTVAYEQYF
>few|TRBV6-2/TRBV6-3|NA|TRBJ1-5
TGTGCCAGCAGTTCCCCGGGAGGGGGGGTTAGAAGCAATCAGCCCCAGCATTTT
CASSSPGGGVRSNQPQHF
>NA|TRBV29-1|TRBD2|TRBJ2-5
TGCAGCGTTGAACCCGGACTAGCGGGGTCGCAGACCCAGTACTTC
CSVEPGLAGSQTQYF
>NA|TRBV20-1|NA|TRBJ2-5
TGCAGTGCTAGAGACCCGGGGAGGTCCCGGGCGGAGACCCAGTACTTC
CSARDPGRSRAETQYF
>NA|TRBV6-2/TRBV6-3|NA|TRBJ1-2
TGTGCCAGCAGATCGATGGACACCCTCTATGGCTACACCTTC
CASRSMDTLYGYTF
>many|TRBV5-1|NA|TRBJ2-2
TGCGCCAGCAGCTTGGACTTAGGGGAGCTGTTTTTT
CASSLDLGELFF
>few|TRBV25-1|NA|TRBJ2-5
TGTGCCAGCAGTGCCCTAATACGAGAGACCCAGTACTTC
CASSALIRETQYF
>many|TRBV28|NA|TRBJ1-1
TGTGCCAGCAGCCCGGATATGGTGAACACTGAAGCTTTCTTT
CASSPDMVNTEAFF
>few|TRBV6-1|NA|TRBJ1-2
TGTGCCAGCAGTGAAAAGGGCACCTATGGCTACACCTTC
CASSEKGTYGYTF
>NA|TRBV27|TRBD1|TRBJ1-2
TGTGCCAGCAGGACTCAGGGGGGCCGCTATGGCTACACCTTC
CASRTQGGRYGYTF
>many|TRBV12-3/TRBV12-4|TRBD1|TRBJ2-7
TGTGCCAGCAGTGGTACGACAGGGACCTACGAGCAGTACTTC
CASSGTTGTYEQYF
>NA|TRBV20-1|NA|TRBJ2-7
TGCAGTGCTGGACAAGATCGGCAGTACTTC
CSAGQDRQYF
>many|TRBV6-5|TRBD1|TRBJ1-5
TGTGCCAGCAGTTACTCAATTCGAGCGGGACAGGGGGCAATCGGCAATCAGCCCCAGCATTTT
CASSYSIRAGQGAIGNQPQHF
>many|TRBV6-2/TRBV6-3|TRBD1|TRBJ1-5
TGTGCCAGCAGTTCGATTAAACGGGACAGGGGTAGCAATCAGCCCCAGCATTTT
CASSSIKRDRGSNQPQHF
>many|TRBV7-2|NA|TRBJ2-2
TGTGCCAGCAGCCTCACGTCGAACACCGGGGAGCTGTTTTTT
CASSLTSNTGELFF
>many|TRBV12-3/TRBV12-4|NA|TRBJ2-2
TGTGCCAGCAGACCGATCCAGGCCGGGGAGCTGTTTTTT
CASRPIQAGELFF
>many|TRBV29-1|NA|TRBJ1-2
TGCAGCGTAACACGGGGGGCGGGTCCATATGGCTACACCTTC
CSVTRGAGPYGYTF
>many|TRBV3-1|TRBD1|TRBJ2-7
TGTGCCAGCAGCCCTCACAGGGGGCCCTACGAGCAGTACTTC
CASSPHRGPYEQYF
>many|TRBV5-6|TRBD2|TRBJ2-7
TGTGCCAGCAGCCCAGGACTAGCGGGGTTATACGAGCAGTACTTC
CASSPGLAGLYEQYF
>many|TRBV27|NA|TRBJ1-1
TGTGCCAGCATACCCCAAGGATGGGCCACGAACACTGAAGCTTTCTTT
CASIPQGWATNTEAFF
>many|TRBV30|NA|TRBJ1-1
TGTGCCTACAGATGGGACGACGGCACTGAAGCTTTCTTT
CAYRWDDGTEAFF
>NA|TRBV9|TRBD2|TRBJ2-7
TGTGCCAGCAGCGTAAGTGGCGGGGGAGGCCGCTACGAGCAGTACTTC
CASSVSGGGGRYEQYF
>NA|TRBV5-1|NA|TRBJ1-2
TGCGCCAGCAGCTTGGGGGACTTGGCGAACTATGGCTACACCTTC
CASSLGDLANYGYTF
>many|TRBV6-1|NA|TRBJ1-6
TGTGCCAGCAGTGAAAGTTCCGGCCTACCCCTCCACTTT
CASSESSGLPLHF
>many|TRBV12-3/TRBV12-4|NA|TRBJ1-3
TGTGCCAGCACCCCTGAGCCGAATGGGGTTCACAGAAACACCATATATTTT
CASTPEPNGVHRNTIYF